The clone carrying this T cell receptor (beta chain) was detected many times. The data derive from a study of T cells in Graves' hyperthyroidism and ophthalmopathy. TCR beta CDR3 sequences were amplified from RNA transcripts. HTBI primers were employed in a first-round RT-PCR of the TCR CDR3. MiXCR was run by TCRdb on the multiplex PCR reads, yielding one entry per CDR3 protein. Among a few hundred thousand distinct CDR3 sequences listed, roughly 13% were seen once. This CDR3 region has 15 residues. Looked up from germline, CDR1 is SGHTA and CDR2 is FQGNSA. J gave up 6 bases and V 4 bases, and 7 bases lay outside the gene matches.

This receptor was taken from a middle-aged woman with Graves' ophthalmopathy. The sequenced material came from blood. V and J are TRBV7-2 and TRBJ2-1; 9 nucleotides agree with TRBD2. CDR3 DNA sequence: TGTGCCAGCAGCTCCGGGACTAGCCCGATCAATGAGCAGTTCTTC. The encoded protein is CASSSGTSPINEQFF.